This passage covers 18 T cell receptor beta chains from one sample sequenced in a study of blood T cell repertoires in COVID-19. Measured with immunoSEQ multiplex PCR; TCRdb has only the in-frame clones, and not every one. The sample carries hundreds of thousands of clones, roughly 90% recorded once. Material: PBMCs or T cells enriched from blood (not recorded which). The receptor source for this set is a woman younger than 30 with acute COVID-19.

This chain joins TRBV7-2 and TRBJ2-3; 9 nucleotides align to TRBD2. With V trimmed by 5 bases and J by 4 bases, 7 bases remained unmatched. CDR3 length equals 15 residues. Germline V lookup: CDR1 SGHTA, CDR2 FQGNSA. The CDR3 spells CASSHSGSAADTQYF. CDR3 sequence (DNA): TGTGCCAGCAGCCATAGCGGGAGTGCAGCAGATACGCAGTATTTT.

The chain has TRBV7-9 and TRBJ2-1; a possible D gene is TRBD1 (6 bases). Trimming took off 7 bases at V and 4 bases at J, with 14 bases between the two ends. This CDR3 region has 14 residues. Germline CDR1 reads SEHNR; CDR2 reads FQNEAQ (reference sequence). Written as DNA, the CDR3 is TGTGCCAGCAATGCAGGGCAGGGGTACAATGAGCAGTTCTTC. This translates into CASNAGQGYNEQFF.

V usage is TRBV7-2 and J usage is TRBJ2-7; possibly TRBD2 for D (5 bases). Between the trimmed V and J ends, which lost 1 base and 3 bases, there was a span of 10 bases. Looked up from germline, CDR1 is SGHTA and CDR2 is FQGNSA. The CDR3 spans 14 residues. The CDR3 protein is CASSLVREGYEQYF. The CDR3 DNA reads as TGTGCCAGCAGCTTAGTCCGGGAAGGCTACGAGCAGTACTTC.

The chain has TRBV2 and TRBJ2-6, with TRBD2 matching 9 bases. CDR1 is SNHLY, CDR2 FYNNEI, per germline. The V segment lost 6 bases and the J segment 0 bases; nucleotides outside the gene matches: 6. There are 17 residues in the CDR3. The CDR3 is CASRAGGLRSGANVLTF. The CDR3 bases are TGTGCCAGCAGGGCGGGGGGGCTTCGCTCTGGGGCCAACGTCCTGACTTTC.

The chain links TRBV7-9 to TRBJ1-6; 8 nucleotides agree with TRBD1. Germline trimming cut 5 bases from V and 0 bases from J; bases unmatched to any gene: 12. Germline-derived CDR1 and CDR2 are SEHNR and FQNEAQ (reference sequence). The CDR3 consists of 19 residues. CDR3: CASSGGTGMADSYNSPLHF. The CDR3 region has the DNA TGTGCCAGCAGCGGCGGGACAGGAATGGCCGACTCCTATAATTCACCCCTCCACTTT.

The chain is built from TRBV6-5 and TRBJ2-1; 7 positions agree with TRBD1. Germline CDR1 reads MNHEY; CDR2 reads SVGAGI. V trimming: 7 bases; J trimming: 8 bases; junction bases outside the gene matches: 14. CDR3 length equals 15 residues. The CDR3 is CASKRRQGVIHEQFF. CDR3 nucleotide sequence: TGTGCCAGCAAGCGCCGACAGGGAGTCATCCATGAGCAGTTCTTC.

The J gene is TRBJ2-2, the V gene TRBV6-1; the D is unclear. This CDR3 has 16 residues. CDR1 is MNHNS and CDR2 is SASEGT in the germline V gene. V was trimmed by 2 bases and J by 0 bases, leaving 10 bases between them. The CDR3 spells CASSELGLSNTGELFF. CDR3 DNA sequence: TGTGCCAGCAGTGAATTGGGCCTTTCGAACACCGGGGAGCTGTTTTTT.

This chain uses TRBV7-8 with TRBJ1-5; no clear D gene. The CDR3 extends over 14 amino acids. CDR1 is SGHVS, CDR2 FQNEAQ, per germline. V was shortened by 2 bases and J by 4 bases, with 9 bases between the two germline ends. This chain's CDR3 is CASSLNGKNQPQHF. CDR3 DNA: TGTGCCAGCAGCTTAAATGGCAAGAATCAGCCCCAGCATTTT.

The V gene is TRBV19, the J gene TRBJ1-1; 7 nucleotides match TRBD1. Germline lookup yields CDR1 LNHDA and CDR2 SQIVND (reference sequence). V trimming: 6 bases; J trimming: 0 bases; junction bases outside the gene matches: 7. The CDR3 is 15 residues long. This CDR3 is CASRLQDRLNTEAFF. Written as DNA, the CDR3 is TGTGCCAGTAGACTTCAGGACAGGCTGAACACTGAAGCTTTCTTT.

The chain recombines TRBV28 with TRBJ2-7; perhaps TRBD2 as D (7 bases). The ends were cut back, 6 bases at V and 5 bases at J, with 20 bases in the middle. Germline CDR1 is MDHEN and CDR2 is SYDVKM. The CDR3 runs to 15 residues. The CDR3 is CASRPTGRGLNEQYF. In DNA form, the CDR3 reads TGTGCCAGCAGACCGACGGGGCGGGGGCTGAACGAGCAGTACTTC.

The chain couples TRBV5-6 to TRBJ1-3; a weak D match, TRBD1 (6 bases). With 0 bases removed from V and 2 bases from J, the gap between germline ends came to 9 bases. The CDR3 is made up of 15 amino acids. Germline V gene data show CDR1 as SGHDT and CDR2 as YYEEEE. The DNA for the CDR3 is TGTGCCAGCAGCTTGGTAGGGGGAGCTGGAAACACCATATATTTT. This sequence encodes CASSLVGGAGNTIYF.

The V and J genes are TRBV5-4 and TRBJ2-7; possibly TRBD2 for D (6 bases). The germline gives CDR1 SGHNT, CDR2 YYREEE (reference sequence). Trimming removed 3 bases from V and 1 base from J, with 14 bases in between. The CDR3 sequence is 15 residues long. CDR3 bases: TGTGCCAGCAGCTCTCGGCGGGATGTATCCTACGAGCAGTACTTC. Its translation: CASSSRRDVSYEQYF.

The rearrangement uses TRBV27 and TRBJ2-1, with 9 bases fitting TRBD2. This CDR3 region has 16 residues. Germline V gene data show CDR1 as MNHEY and CDR2 as SMNVEV (reference sequence). J was trimmed by 3 bases and V by 7 bases; bases with no gene match: 10. The CDR3 coding sequence is TGTGCCAGCACCCGGGCTAGCGGGACTCTCTACAATGAGCAGTTCTTC. It specifies CASTRASGTLYNEQFF.

This chain links TRBV9 with TRBJ1-2, with 7 positions matching TRBD1. This CDR3 has 15 residues. The germline CDR1 and CDR2 sequences are SGDLS and YYNGEE. Trimming cost V 6 bases and J 2 bases; bases outside gene matches: 10. The CDR3 is CASNPGTAVNYGYTF. DNA for the CDR3: TGTGCCAGCAACCCCGGGACAGCAGTAAACTATGGCTACACCTTC.

This clone is a singleton in its sample. V usage is TRBV27 and J usage is TRBJ1-5; a possible D gene is TRBD1 (6 bases). CDR3 length equals 12 residues. Per the germline V gene, CDR1 is MNHEY and CDR2 is SMNVEV (reference sequence). V lost 5 bases and J lost 6, with 8 bases in between. CDR3: CASSTGFQPQHF. The CDR3 nucleotides read TGTGCCAGCAGTACAGGGTTTCAGCCCCAGCATTTT.

This chain joins TRBV18 and TRBJ1-1; 7 bases are a match to TRBD1. The J segment lost 2 bases and the V segment lost 4 bases, leaving 4 bases of the junction unmatched. Germline CDR1 KGHSH, CDR2 LQKENI. CDR3 length: 14 residues. CDR3 nucleotide sequence: TGTGCCAGCTCACTCCGGGACAGAAACACTGAAGCTTTCTTT. The encoded protein is CASSLRDRNTEAFF.

The CDR3 nucleotides are TGCGCCAGCAGCAGCACAGGGCTTGCCTTGGAGACCCAGTACTTC. This codes for CASSSTGLALETQYF. The gene calls are TRBV5-1 and TRBJ2-5; D perhaps matches TRBD1 (6 bases). Trimming removed 4 bases from V and 5 bases from J, with 18 bases in between. The germline CDR1 and CDR2 sequences are SGHRS and YFSETQ. The CDR3 contains 15 residues. The full variable domain, with the rest looked up from reference TRBV5-1 and TRBJ2-5, is KAGVTQTPRYLIKTRGQQVTLSCSPISGHRSVSWYQQTPGQGLQFLFEYFSETQRNKGNFPGRFSGRQFSNSRSEMNVSTLELGDSALYLCASSSTGLALETQYFGPGTRLLVL.

The J gene is TRBJ2-1, the V gene TRBV11-2; 10 bases match TRBD2. The germline V gene encodes CDR1 SGHAT and CDR2 FQNNGV. The ends lost 5 bases at V and 6 bases at J; junction bases unmatched: 10. CDR3 length equals 16 residues. CDR3 residues: CASSPTPTSGSNEQFF. The CDR3 DNA sequence: TGTGCCAGCAGCCCGACCCCGACTAGCGGGTCCAATGAGCAGTTCTTC.